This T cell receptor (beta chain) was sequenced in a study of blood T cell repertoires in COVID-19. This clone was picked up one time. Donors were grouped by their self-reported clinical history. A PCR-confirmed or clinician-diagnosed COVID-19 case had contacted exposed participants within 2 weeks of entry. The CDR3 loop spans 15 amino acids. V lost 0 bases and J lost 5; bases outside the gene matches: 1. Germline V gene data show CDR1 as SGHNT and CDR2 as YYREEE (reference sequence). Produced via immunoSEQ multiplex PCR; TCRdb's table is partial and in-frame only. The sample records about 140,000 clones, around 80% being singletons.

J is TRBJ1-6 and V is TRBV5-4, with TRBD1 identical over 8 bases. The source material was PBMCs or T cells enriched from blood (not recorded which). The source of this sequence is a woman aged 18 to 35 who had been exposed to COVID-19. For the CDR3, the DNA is TGTGCCAGCAGCTTGGGACAGGGGAATAATTCACCCCTCCACTTT. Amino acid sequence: CASSLGQGNNSPLHF.